The 22 T cell receptor beta chains presented below share a single source sample, sequenced in a study of T-cell reconstitution after alpha-beta-depleted transplantation in children. TCRbeta library preparation incorporated unique molecular identifiers. TCRdb passed the PCR reads through MiXCR, listing each CDR3 protein once. The profile shows hundreds of thousands of distinct CDR3 sequences, roughly 10% of them singletons. The specimen comprised peripheral blood, sampled 180 days after TCRalphabeta/CD19-depleted stem cell transplant. The receptors here all came from a male patient between 2 and 9 years old who had a stem cell transplant for chronic granulomatous disease, so the T cells may come from the graft donor.

A few counts support this clonotype. The chain couples TRBV2 to TRBJ1-2; D is unresolved. V was pared by 7 bases and J by 8 bases, with 14 bases between. The CDR3 totals 12 residues. The germline CDR1 and CDR2 sequences are SNHLY and FYNNEI. This chain's CDR3 is CASTPDIYGYTF. In DNA form, the CDR3 reads TGTGCCAGCACCCCCGACATTTACGGCTACACCTTC.

This clonotype has a handful of counts. The chain employs TRBV7-8 and TRBJ2-2, with D unresolved. The V end was cut by 5 bases, the J end by 3 bases, with 13 bases between. CDR3 length: 15 amino acids. CDR1 and CDR2 from the germline V gene are SGHVS and FQNEAQ. CDR3 in DNA: TGTGCCAGCAGCCCGACTCCGGTCTACACCGGGGAGCTGTTTTTT. As protein: CASSPTPVYTGELFF.

This clonotype showed up many times. The rearrangement links TRBV7-3 to TRBJ2-2; 8 bases map to TRBD1. V lost 5 bases, J lost 6 bases, and 14 bases stayed unmatched. CDR1 SGHTA and CDR2 FQGTGA come from the germline V gene. This CDR3 has 17 amino acids. CDR3 in DNA: TGTGCCAGCAGCCACCCCATCGACAGGGGTGGCGCCGGGGAGCTGTTTTTT. Translating gives CASSHPIDRGGAGELFF.

This clonotype was counted ten times or more. The gene calls are TRBV7-8 and TRBJ2-1; D may be TRBD1 (5 bases). V shed 3 bases and J shed 0 bases, with 9 bases lying between them. This CDR3 contains 15 residues. The germline V gene has CDR1 SGHVS and CDR2 FQNEAQ. The CDR3 here is CASSLQGGSYNEQFF. DNA for the CDR3: TGTGCCAGCAGCTTGCAGGGTGGCTCCTACAATGAGCAGTTCTTC.

This clonotype has ten or more counts. This sequence joins TRBV29-1 and TRBJ1-1; the D is unclear. The germline CDR1 and CDR2 sequences are SQVTM and ANQGSEA. The CDR3 is 13 residues long. With 5 bases removed from V and 1 base from J, the gap between germline ends came to 11 bases. The DNA of the CDR3 is TGCAGCGTTCGAATGCGGGAGAACACTGAAGCTTTCTTT. Translation: CSVRMRENTEAFF.

Worth noting for this clonotype: A much larger clone is a single base away; this may be a read error. The V call is TRBV6-2 or TRBV6-3, the J call TRBJ2-7; 14 positions match TRBD2. The CDR3 has 16 residues. The germline V gene encodes CDR1 MNHEY and CDR2 SVGEGT. CDR3 region: CAGSWGLAGEIGEQYF. The DNA of the CDR3 is TGTGCCGGCAGTTGGGGACTAGCGGGAGAGATAGGCGAGCAGTACTTC.

At least ten counts were recorded for this clonotype. The CDR3 nucleotides read TGTGCCAGCTCATTCTCGGGGGGGCGGTACGAGCAGTACTTC. Its translation is CASSFSGGRYEQYF. V is TRBV18 and J is TRBJ2-7; 8 nucleotides align to TRBD2. The V and J ends lost 5 bases and 4 bases, in that order; junction bases with no gene match: 7. This CDR3 comprises 14 residues. In germline, CDR1 is KGHSH, CDR2 LQKENI.

This clonotype was seen ten or more times. CDR3 in DNA: TGCGCCAGCAGCTTGAAGCAGGGAGACTACGAGCAGTACTTC. It yields the protein CASSLKQGDYEQYF. The J gene is TRBJ2-7, the V gene TRBV5-1; D is possibly TRBD1 or TRBD2 (5 bases each). CDR1 and CDR2 (germline): SGHRS, YFSETQ. This CDR3 has 14 amino acids. Between the trimmed V and J ends, which lost 1 base and 3 bases, there was a span of 11 bases.

This clonotype was observed many times. The chain combines TRBV7-2 with TRBJ2-2; D is ambiguous. V lost 0 bases to trimming and J lost 7 bases, with 9 bases between them. This CDR3 has 14 amino acids. Germline CDR1 reads SGHTA; CDR2 reads FQGNSA. The CDR3 coding sequence is TGTGCCAGCAGCTTAGCCCTTTTCATCGGGGAGCTGTTTTTT. This sequence encodes CASSLALFIGELFF.

To note about this clonotype: Sequence at one end of the junction differs from germline and may be a read error. The chain has TRBV12-3 or TRBV12-4 and TRBJ2-5; 10 nucleotides match TRBD2. The CDR3 length is 16 residues. The CDR3 bases are TGTGCCAGCAGTTTTGGTGGGACTAGCGCGCAAGAGAACCAGTACTTC. This gives the protein CASSFGGTSAQENQYF.

This clonotype was seen ten or more times. The V and J genes are TRBV20-1 and TRBJ2-7, with a tentative D call TRBD2 (5 bases). The V end lost 4 bases, the J end lost 2 bases, and 21 bases lay between the germline ends. Germline lookup yields CDR1 DFQATT and CDR2 SNEGSKA (reference sequence). CDR3 length: 16 amino acids. The CDR3 region is CSAICPTGICPYEQYF. Here the CDR3 DNA reads TGCAGTGCTATCTGCCCCACCGGGATATGTCCCTACGAGCAGTACTTC.

This clonotype showed up many times. The V gene is TRBV27, the J gene TRBJ2-7; 8 bases agree with TRBD2. Losses at the gene ends were 8 bases for V and 0 bases for J; bases not matched to a gene: 3. The CDR3 is 13 residues long. CDR1 and CDR2 from the germline V gene are MNHEY and SMNVEV (reference sequence). Written as DNA, the CDR3 is TGTGCCAGCGCGAGCGGGAGCTCCTACGAGCAGTACTTC. This codes for CASASGSSYEQYF.

This sequence joins TRBV28 and TRBJ2-5; D tentatively fits TRBD1 or TRBD2 (5 bases each). CDR1 and CDR2 from the germline V gene are MDHEN and SYDVKM. This CDR3 is built from 13 residues. Trimming shortened V by 5 bases and J by 10 bases, and 17 bases separated the two germline ends. The CDR3 sequence is CASSTPPMRGQYF. The CDR3 nucleotides are TGTGCCAGCAGTACACCCCCCATGAGGGGCCAGTACTTC.

This clonotype was recorded at least ten times. This sequence joins TRBV7-9 and TRBJ2-7, with 8 bases matching TRBD1. The CDR3 sequence is 14 residues long. V gave up 4 bases and J gave up 2 bases; unmatched junction bases: 4. CDR1 is SEHNR, CDR2 FQNEAQ, per germline (reference sequence). The CDR3 is CASSSRTGTYEQYF. CDR3 nucleotide sequence: TGTGCCAGCAGCTCAAGGACAGGGACCTACGAGCAGTACTTC.

This clonotype was observed at least ten times. The genes are TRBV2 and TRBJ2-3, with D maybe TRBD1 (6 bases). The germline CDR1 and CDR2 sequences are SNHLY and FYNNEI. With 8 bases removed from V and 5 bases from J, the gap between germline ends came to 17 bases. There are 14 residues in the CDR3. The CDR3 reads CASLLGRGRDTQYF. CDR3 coding DNA: TGTGCCAGCCTCCTGGGCAGGGGCAGAGATACGCAGTATTTT.

The rearrangement joins TRBV23-1 to TRBJ2-1; 10 bases match TRBD2. TRBV23-1 is given ORF status, its function remaining uncertain. The CDR3 contains 15 residues. The V and J ends lost 3 bases and 8 bases, in that order; junction bases with no gene match: 7. CDR3 amino acids: CASSHATGTSDEQFF. The CDR3 DNA reads TGCGCCAGCAGTCACGCTACCGGGACTAGCGATGAGCAGTTCTTC.

This clonotype was recorded many times. The chain uses TRBV6-4 and TRBJ2-6, with D perhaps TRBD2 (6 bases). The CDR3 has 21 residues. V was pared by 7 bases and J by 1 base, with 29 bases between. Germline assignment: CDR1 MRHNA and CDR2 SNTAGT. CDR3 bases: TGTGCCAGCAACACGCTAGGGTTTCAGGGAGGAGCCGTATCTGGGGCCAACGTCCTGACTTTC. Its translation is CASNTLGFQGGAVSGANVLTF.

This clonotype was counted many times. The chain links TRBV6-2 or TRBV6-3 to TRBJ1-2; TRBD1 agrees at 11 bases. CDR1 is MNHEY and CDR2 is SVGEGT in the germline V gene. The CDR3 totals 15 residues. The J segment lost 10 bases and the V segment lost 6 bases, leaving 13 bases of the junction unmatched. Here the CDR3 reads CASRNGQGAEATYTF. The DNA of the CDR3 is TGTGCCAGCAGAAACGGACAGGGGGCGGAGGCGACCTACACCTTC.

This clonotype was seen a handful of times. The chain uses TRBV28 and TRBJ1-3, with D unresolved. Trimming removed 5 bases at V and 6 bases at J, with 14 bases between. The CDR3 extends over 14 amino acids. Germline V gives CDR1 MDHEN, CDR2 SYDVKM. CDR3 in DNA: TGTGCCAGCAGTCAGCAACAGAAAATAAACACCATATATTTT. It yields the protein CASSQQQKINTIYF.

This clonotype has ten or more counts. The genes are TRBV6-6 and TRBJ2-7; no reliable D call. The CDR3 sequence is 12 residues long. The germline gives CDR1 MNHNY, CDR2 SVGAGI (reference sequence). V lost 2 bases and J 6 bases, leaving 8 bases between the germline ends. The CDR3: CASSYILGEQYF. The CDR3, as DNA: TGTGCCAGCAGTTACATTTTGGGCGAGCAGTACTTC.

Remarks on this clonotype: Mismatch with germline at one junction end may stem from a read error. V gene TRBV3-1 combines with J gene TRBJ2-1, with 7 bases that match TRBD2. Germline V CDR1 and CDR2: LGHDT, YNNKEL (reference sequence). The CDR3 covers 15 residues. The CDR3 region is CASTQDPSGYNEQFF. In DNA, the CDR3 is TGTGCCAGCACCCAAGATCCTAGCGGATACAATGAGCAGTTCTTC.

This clonotype showed up many times. This chain links TRBV28 with TRBJ2-7; D is unclear. Per germline, CDR1 MDHEN and CDR2 SYDVKM. This CDR3 has 16 amino acids. V lost 4 bases and J 0 bases, leaving 16 bases between the germline ends. Here the CDR3 reads CASSSPDTLLSYEQYF. The CDR3 DNA is TGTGCCAGCAGTTCCCCCGACACGCTCCTCTCCTACGAGCAGTACTTC. The variable domain in full, with the rest retrieved from reference TRBV28 and TRBJ2-7, is DVKVTQSSRYLVKRTGEKVFLECVQDMDHENMFWYRQDPGLGLRLIYFSYDVKMKEKGDIPEGYSVSREKKERFSLILESASTNQTSMYLCASSSPDTLLSYEQYFGPGTRLTVT.